Listed below are T cell receptor beta chains from one sample, sequenced in a study of blood T cell repertoires in COVID-19. Repertoires were generated with immunoSEQ multiplex PCR, while TCRdb's copy carries only in-frame clones and drops some. This sample carries 200,000 to 250,000 clones, around 87% of them seen once, and the ten largest clones take more than 2.5%. The sample was peripheral blood. All receptors derive from a man in his 60s with acute or convalescent COVID-19. Each CDR3 is given with its conserved first and last residue. D genes are given only for firm matches. The listing skips clone size in some rows; elsewhere it reads once, few, many or a size class.

.	TRBJ2-1	.	TRBV29-1	TGCAGCGTTGAAGTACGTAGCAGGGTGATGACCAATGAGCAGTTCTTC	CSVEVRSRVMTNEQFF
.	TRBJ2-3	TRBD1	TRBV7-2	TGTGCCAGCAGCTTCTCAGGGGGCAATAGCACAGATACGCAGTATTTT	CASSFSGGNSTDTQYF
.	TRBJ2-5	.	TRBV28	TGTGCCAGCAGTTTATCCCAGGGCACCGGAAGAGAGACCCAGTACTTC	CASSLSQGTGRETQYF
.	TRBJ2-7	.	TRBV28	TGTGCCAGCAGTTTTTGGCCTAGCGTATCCTACGAGCAGTACTTC	CASSFWPSVSYEQYF
once	TRBJ2-3	.	TRBV11-3	TGTGCCAGCAGCCCGGGGACCCGGACAGCTAGCACAGATACGCAGTATTTT	CASSPGTRTASTDTQYF
.	TRBJ2-2	TRBD1	TRBV7-2	TGTGCCAGCAGCTTCGGACAGGGGTCCGGGGAGCTGTTTTTT	CASSFGQGSGELFF
.	TRBJ1-6	TRBD1	TRBV30	TGTGCTTGGGACAGGGGGCTCGCCTATAATTCACCCCTCCACTTT	CAWDRGLAYNSPLHF
.	TRBJ1-4	.	TRBV3-1/TRBV3-2	TGTGCCAGCAGCCAAGTGGGGGGAAAGGATGAAAAACTGTTTTTT	CASSQVGGKDEKLFF
.	TRBJ2-7	TRBD2	TRBV6-2/TRBV6-3	TGTGCCAGCAGTTACTCGTCGGGGGGGCCCTCCTACGAGCAGTACTTC	CASSYSSGGPSYEQYF
.	TRBJ2-3	.	TRBV11-2	TGTGCCAGCAGCCCCTTTACAGATACGCAGTATTTT	CASSPFTDTQYF
.	TRBJ1-5	TRBD1	TRBV28	TGTGCCAGCAGTTTAGTGGGAGATGGAGGGGGCGATGGAGCAAATCAGCCCCAGCATTTT	CASSLVGDGGGDGANQPQHF
.	TRBJ2-1	TRBD2	TRBV28	TGTGCCAGCACCGCCCCTGCGGGGGGGCCTAATGAGCAGTTCTTC	CASTAPAGGPNEQFF
.	TRBJ2-2	TRBD2	TRBV7-2	TGTGCCAGCAGCTACCCGGCTAGCGGGGGGGCGAGAGCTGGGGAGCTGTTTTTT	CASSYPASGGARAGELFF
.	TRBJ1-5	.	TRBV7-9	TGTGCCAGCAGCCGGAGCGGTCAGCCCCAGCATTTT	CASSRSGQPQHF
.	TRBJ1-6	.	TRBV12-3/TRBV12-4	TGTGCCAGCACCGAGTCCAGGTCCGCGCCCCTCCACTTT	CASTESRSAPLHF
.	TRBJ2-1	TRBD2	TRBV7-3	TGTGCCAGCGCCGGGACTAGCGGGTACAATGAGCAGTTCTTC	CASAGTSGYNEQFF
once	TRBJ1-2	TRBD1	TRBV6-5	TGTGCCAGCAGTTCGCTGGACAGGGCTAACTATGGCTACACCTTC	CASSSLDRANYGYTF
.	TRBJ2-7	.	TRBV3-1/TRBV3-2	TGTGCCAGCAGCCAGACCTTACGAGGATACAACTACGAGCAGTACTTC	CASSQTLRGYNYEQYF
once	TRBJ1-1	.	TRBV6-2/TRBV6-3	TGTGCCAGCAGTTACGCCCGGGGGGCTTTTTCTGAAGCTTTCTTT	CASSYARGAFSEAFF
.	TRBJ2-1	TRBD2	TRBV6-2/TRBV6-3	TGTGCCAGCAGTTACTCGGGACTAGCTTCATATGAGCAGTTCTTC	CASSYSGLASYEQFF
once	TRBJ2-3	TRBD2	TRBV5-4	TGTGCCAGCAGCCCTGGAGGGCTAGCGGGCACAGATACGCAGTATTTT	CASSPGGLAGTDTQYF
.	TRBJ2-3	TRBD2	TRBV9	TGTGCCAGCAGCGTAGCGGGGGGGGCTTCAGATACGCAGTATTTT	CASSVAGGASDTQYF
.	TRBJ2-3	.	TRBV7-8	TGTGCCAGCCCACAGGACGATAGCACAGATACGCAGTATTTT	CASPQDDSTDTQYF
.	TRBJ2-2	.	TRBV7-2	TGTGCCAGCAGCTTAGCGGGGGGGAACACCGGGGAGCTGTTTTTT	CASSLAGGNTGELFF
.	TRBJ2-5	.	TRBV3-1/TRBV3-2	TGTGCCAGCAGCCAGGATTTTTGGAGTGGGGAGACCCAGTACTTC	CASSQDFWSGETQYF
.	TRBJ1-2	TRBD1	TRBV5-5	TGTGCCAGCAGCAGCCGGACAGGGGGCGGCTCTAACTATGGCTACACCTTC	CASSSRTGGGSNYGYTF
.	TRBJ1-2	.	TRBV10-2	TGCGCCAGCAGTGAGTCGTTTCGGGGTGACTATGGCTACACCTTC	CASSESFRGDYGYTF
.	TRBJ2-1	TRBD1	TRBV7-6	TGTGCCAGCAGCTCAGACAGGGTTGGAATCGATGAGCAGTTCTTC	CASSSDRVGIDEQFF
.	TRBJ2-2	.	TRBV5-8	TGTGCCAGCAGCTTGTCCGGGGTGAACACCGGGGAGCTGTTTTTT	CASSLSGVNTGELFF
few	TRBJ1-5	.	TRBV2	TGTGCCAGCAGTCGAGTAGAACCGACAGGCAATCAGCCCCAGCATTTT	CASSRVEPTGNQPQHF
.	TRBJ1-5	.	TRBV15	TGTGCCACCAGTAGACAGGTAAATCAGCCCCAGCATTTT	CATSRQVNQPQHF
few	TRBJ1-1	TRBD1	TRBV3-1/TRBV3-2	TGTGCCAGCAGCCAGACGACAGGGTTGAACACTGAAGCTTTCTTT	CASSQTTGLNTEAFF
.	TRBJ2-7	.	TRBV5-1	TGCGCCAGCAGCTTAGGGGGGGGCGCGACCTCCTATTACGAGCAGTACTTC	CASSLGGGATSYYEQYF
.	TRBJ1-3	.	TRBV29-1	TGCAGCGTTGAAGTGGGGCTCTTGACTGGAACTTCCATATATTTT	CSVEVGLLTGTSIYF
.	TRBJ1-1	.	TRBV7-2	TGTGCCAGCAGCCGGACTGACCGGAACACTGAAGCTTTCTTT	CASSRTDRNTEAFF
.	TRBJ2-5	.	TRBV12-5	TGTGCTAGTGGTTTCGGGGAGACCCAGTACTTC	CASGFGETQYF
.	TRBJ2-3	.	TRBV5-5	TGTGCCAGCAGCAGGGGGAGGGGCGGGGGCACAGATACGCAGTATTTT	CASSRGRGGGTDTQYF
.	TRBJ2-1	TRBD2	TRBV3-1/TRBV3-2	TGTGCCAGCAGCCAAAAGGGACTAGCGGGCCGATGGGAGCAGTTCTTC	CASSQKGLAGRWEQFF
.	TRBJ2-7	TRBD1	TRBV18	TGTGCCAGCTCACCAGCCGGGACAGGGACCTACGAGCAGTACTTC	CASSPAGTGTYEQYF
.	TRBJ1-6	.	TRBV19	TGTGCCAGTAGTAGACCACCAACAGGGACCTATTCACCCCTCCACTTT	CASSRPPTGTYSPLHF
.	TRBJ1-2	TRBD1	TRBV14	TGTGCCAGCAGCCAAGACCACAGGGGGCTCTATGGCTACACCTTC	CASSQDHRGLYGYTF
many	TRBJ1-5	TRBD1	TRBV7-9	TGTGCCAGCAGACCGGGACAGTTGGGCAATCAGCCCCAGCATTTT	CASRPGQLGNQPQHF
.	TRBJ2-5	TRBD1	TRBV5-1	TGCGCCAGCAGCCTGGGGACAGGGGGCCAAGAGACCCAGTACTTC	CASSLGTGGQETQYF
.	TRBJ1-2	.	TRBV30	TGTGCCTGGAGTCCGGGACAAAACTATGGCTACACCTTC	CAWSPGQNYGYTF
.	TRBJ2-7	.	TRBV5-1	TGCGCCAGCAGCACTTACTACGAGCAGTACTTC	CASSTYYEQYF
.	TRBJ2-3	.	TRBV5-1	TGCGCCAGCAGCTCCTCCCCCCTAGCTGGGGGCACAGATACGCAGTATTTT	CASSSSPLAGGTDTQYF
once	TRBJ2-5	TRBD2	TRBV19	TGTGCCAGTAGTCCCCCCCGCGGGGGGGAGACCCAGTACTTC	CASSPPRGGETQYF
.	TRBJ1-1	.	TRBV10-1	TGCGCCAGCAGTGACCTCCCCCTTTGGGGAGGGACTGAAGCTTTCTTT	CASSDLPLWGGTEAFF
.	TRBJ1-6	.	TRBV30	TGTGCCTTGACAGGTCTGGGCCTCCACTTT	CALTGLGLHF
once	TRBJ2-7	TRBD1	TRBV2	TGTGCCAGCAGTCGGGACAGCTACGAGCAGTACTTC	CASSRDSYEQYF
.	TRBJ2-5	TRBD2	TRBV10-2	TGCGCCAGCAGTACACGGGGGGGCCTTAGAGAGACCCAGTACTTC	CASSTRGGLRETQYF
.	TRBJ2-3	TRBD2	TRBV3-1/TRBV3-2	TGTGCCAGCAGCCAACTAGCGGGGGGACCCGGTACGCAGTATTTT	CASSQLAGGPGTQYF
once	TRBJ2-7	.	TRBV7-8	TGTGCCAGCAGCTTACCCCTTTTGGGGGGCTACGAGCAGTACTTC	CASSLPLLGGYEQYF